This T cell receptor beta chain comes out of a study of blood T cell repertoires in COVID-19. Only in-frame clones appear in the TCRdb table, and some are missing; sequencing was by immunoSEQ multiplex PCR. There are around 250,000 clones in the sample; roughly 88% occur only once, and 1.9% lies in the top ten. CDR3 size: 15 residues. V shed 4 bases and J 2 bases; nucleotides not matched to a gene: 4. Germline assignment: CDR1 SGHAT and CDR2 FQDESV (reference sequence). The chain joins TRBV11-1 to TRBJ2-7; 11 bases map to TRBD2. Sequenced sample: PBMCs or T cells enriched from blood (not recorded which). The TCR was taken from a woman between 45 and 60 years old who had recovered from COVID-19. Written as DNA, the CDR3 is TGTGCCAGCAGCTCACCGGGACTAGCGGCCTACGAGCAGTACTTC. Its translation: CASSSPGLAAYEQYF.